A single sample is the source of the 24 T cell receptor beta chains below, sequenced in a study of monozygotic twins with inflammatory bowel disease. TCRdb reprocessed the 5' RACE reads and keeps a single row for each CDR3 protein, giving no DNA. The sample data list roughly 100,000 distinct CDR3 sequences. The source material was blood. All receptors come from a human donor with ulcerative colitis or Crohn's disease, or a healthy co-twin of an affected twin (not recorded which).

V gene TRBV15 combines with J gene TRBJ2-1. CDR3 length: 14 amino acids. Germline-derived CDR1 and CDR2 are LNHNV and YYDKDF (reference sequence). This CDR3 reads CATSGRGYYNEQFF.

The rearrangement joins TRBV6-2 or TRBV6-3 to TRBJ2-5; TCRdb selects TRBD1, and the lack of DNA leaves this call unchecked. Germline loops: CDR1 MNHEY, CDR2 SVGEGT. This CDR3 comprises 13 residues. CDR3 residues: CASSTRVLGTQYF.

The chain uses TRBV20-1 and TRBJ2-7; the TRBD2 assignment by TCRdb is unverifiable without DNA. The germline V gene has CDR1 DFQATT and CDR2 SNEGSKA (reference sequence). CDR3 length: 17 residues. The CDR3 is CSAYNLLAGVSSYEQYF.

The gene calls are TRBV5-1 and TRBJ2-3; no DNA is available, so the TRBD2 call from TCRdb remains unchecked. The CDR3 loop spans 15 amino acids. Germline V gene sequence: CDR1 SGHRS, CDR2 YFSETQ. CDR3 protein: CASSSWTSGTDTQYF.

This sequence joins TRBV12-3 or TRBV12-4 and TRBJ2-1; as DNA is missing, the TRBD1 call by TCRdb cannot be tested. This CDR3 has 14 residues. CDR3 sequence: CASSLPQGNNEQFF.

V usage is TRBV7-9 and J usage is TRBJ2-7; TCRdb's assignment of TRBD1 cannot be checked, as there is no DNA. Germline V gene lookup returns CDR1 SEHNR and CDR2 FQNEAQ (reference sequence). The CDR3 sequence is 14 residues long. The CDR3 sequence: CASSSSGFNYEQYF.

The rearrangement joins TRBV18 to TRBJ2-1; TCRdb outputs TRBD2, but without DNA this stays unchecked. This CDR3 region has 15 residues. CDR1 and CDR2 from the germline V gene are KGHSH and LQKENI. The CDR3 loop is CASSQRLDGHNEQFF.

CDR3 loop: CASSLRSEQNIQYF. This chain joins TRBV5-1 and TRBJ2-4. The CDR3 is made up of 14 amino acids. The germline CDR1 and CDR2 sequences are SGHRS and YFSETQ.

This sequence joins TRBV29-1 and TRBJ2-1. The CDR3 has 13 amino acids. Germline CDR1 is SQVTM and CDR2 is ANQGSEA. CDR3 in amino acids: CSVGGISYNEQFF.

The V gene is TRBV23-1, the J gene TRBJ1-1. TRBV23-1 is given ORF status, its function remaining uncertain. CDR3 length: 12 residues. The CDR3 is CASTSGITEAFF.

This chain uses TRBV5-6 with TRBJ1-2; TCRdb indicates TRBD1, and absent DNA this call remains unverified. The CDR3 covers 14 residues. Germline values: CDR1 SGHDT, CDR2 YYEEEE. CDR3 in amino acids: CASSFRGTLNVYTF.

This chain uses TRBV27 with TRBJ2-7; TCRdb returns TRBD2, unconfirmable since there is no DNA. The V gene's germline CDR1 is MNHEY and CDR2 SMNVEV (reference sequence). CDR3 length: 16 amino acids. The CDR3 loop is CASTETSGGANDEQYF.

This chain links TRBV28 with TRBJ1-1; TCRdb's D call of TRBD1 is untestable without DNA. CDR1 and CDR2 from the germline V gene are MDHEN and SYDVKM. The CDR3 contains 13 residues. CDR3 amino acids: CASSLSTWGYAFF.

The chain couples TRBV20-1 to TRBJ2-7. The CDR3 contains 19 residues. The germline V gene encodes CDR1 DFQATT and CDR2 SNEGSKA (reference sequence). The CDR3 here is CSARDPVAPQQLQPYEQYF.

The chain recombines TRBV14 with TRBJ1-2. CDR1 is SGHDN, CDR2 FVKESK, per germline. This CDR3 region has 13 residues. CDR3 sequence: CASSQGRNYGYTF.

This sequence joins TRBV7-2 and TRBJ1-1; TCRdb selects TRBD1, and the lack of DNA leaves this call unchecked. Germline CDR1 SGHTA, CDR2 FQGNSA. CDR3 size: 16 residues. The CDR3 here is CASSLGVRAGNTEAFF. The complete variable domain, with remaining parts taken from reference TRBV7-2 and TRBJ1-1, reads GAGVSQSPSNKVTEKGKDVELRCDPISGHTALYWYRQSLGQGLEFLIYFQGNSAPDKSGLPSDRFSAERTGGSVSTLTIQRTQQEDSAVYLCASSLGVRAGNTEAFFGQGTRLTVV.

This rearrangement joins TRBV6-1 to TRBJ2-2; the D call of TRBD2 rests on TCRdb alone, since no DNA is present to check it. This CDR3 has 16 residues. CDR1 is MNHNS, CDR2 SASEGT, per germline. CDR3 amino acids: CASGRLAGVASGELFF.

The chain joins TRBV19 to TRBJ2-1; TCRdb reports TRBD2, a call that lacks DNA to check it against. This CDR3 spans 14 amino acids. Germline V gene lookup returns CDR1 LNHDA and CDR2 SQIVND (reference sequence). This chain's CDR3 is CASTRPGLDNEQFF.

The V and J genes are TRBV28 and TRBJ2-1. The CDR3 runs to 12 residues. Looked up from germline, CDR1 is MDHEN and CDR2 is SYDVKM. The CDR3 loop is CASSLSLNEQFF.

The V call is TRBV7-2, the J call TRBJ2-3; TCRdb outputs TRBD2, but without DNA this stays unchecked. Germline assignment: CDR1 SGHTA and CDR2 FQGNSA. This CDR3 contains 16 residues. CDR3 sequence: CASSFNSGGSTDTQYF.

The chain recombines TRBV21-1 with TRBJ2-6; as DNA is missing, the TRBD2 call by TCRdb cannot be tested. TRBV21-1 has pseudogene status. The CDR3 is made up of 22 amino acids. CDR3 protein: CASSTLRGTSGRKRSGANVLTF.

The chain recombines TRBV11-1 with TRBJ2-1. The CDR3 contains 12 residues. Germline CDR1 reads SGHAT; CDR2 reads FQDESV (reference sequence). The CDR3 region is CASSLGIIEQFF.

The gene calls are TRBV6-5 and TRBJ2-7; TCRdb indicates TRBD2, and absent DNA this call remains unverified. The CDR3 consists of 16 residues. CDR1 is MNHEY and CDR2 is SVGAGI in the germline V gene. The chain's CDR3 is CASSNPGTSGKYEQYF.

The rearrangement uses TRBV29-1 and TRBJ1-1. The CDR3 runs to 11 residues. Germline lookup yields CDR1 SQVTM and CDR2 ANQGSEA. CDR3 protein: CSVERGNQAFF.